Following are 14 T cell receptor beta chains from one sample sequenced in a study of Tregs in tolerant kidney transplant recipients. TCRdb's table, derived via immunoSEQ multiplex PCR, lists solely in-frame clones and lacks some. The sample holds approximately 50,000 clones. The material was CD4+ T cells from blood, obtained before the transplant. The receptors shown here come from a human donor who received a combined kidney and bone marrow transplant.

Notes on this clone: Sequencing ends 3 residues short of the CDR3 end; the germline J gene provides the rest. The chain carries TRBV18 and TRBJ1-1; weak D call: TRBD1 (6 bases). V dropped 0 bases and J dropped 5 bases, with 13 bases sitting between them. Germline CDR1 reads KGHSH; CDR2 reads LQKENI. This CDR3 spans 15 amino acids. The CDR3 DNA, read in part, is TGTGCCAGCTCACCACCGAAGGGGGAGGGAACTGAA. Translation: CASSPPKGEGTE. The whole CDR3 sequence reads CASSPPKGEGTEAFF.

Concerning this clone: Read sequence stops 3 residues before the CDR3 end, and the germline J gene provides the missing end. The rearrangement joins TRBV19 to TRBJ2-3; TRBD1 might be the D (6 bases). Trimming took off 6 bases at V and 2 bases at J, with 18 bases between the two ends. CDR3 length: 16 amino acids. Germline values: CDR1 LNHDA, CDR2 SQIVND (reference sequence). This chain's CDR3 is CASSMSATGATDTQYF. The covered CDR3 bases are TGTGCCAGTAGCATGTCCGCGACAGGAGCCACAGATACG.

On this clone: The read gets to within 3 residues of the CDR3 end, and the germline J gene fills in the rest. The chain employs TRBV13 and TRBJ2-7; 8 bases are a match to TRBD2. This CDR3 is built from 17 residues. In germline, CDR1 is PRHDT, CDR2 FYEKMQ (reference sequence). V shed 5 bases and J 2 bases; nucleotides not matched to a gene: 14. The CDR3 protein is CASSPRVDGGGPYEQYF. CDR3 bases read: TGTGCCAGCAGCCCCCGAGTTGATGGCGGGGGGCCCTACGAG. The complete variable domain, with remaining parts taken from reference TRBV13 and TRBJ2-7, reads AAGVIQSPRHLIKEKRETATLKCYPIPRHDTVYWYQQGPGQDPQFLISFYEKMQSDKGSIPDRFSAQQFSDYHSELNMSSLELGDSALYFCASSPRVDGGGPYEQYFGPGTRLTVT.

CDR3 loop: CASSVGGSTGELFF. The sequenced part of the CDR3 DNA is TGTGCCAGCAGCGTGGGGGGGAGCACCGGGGAG. The chain couples TRBV7-2 to TRBJ2-2; 7 bases align to TRBD2. The sequence runs out 3 residues before the end of the CDR3; the remainder is reconstructed from the germline J gene. V lost 5 bases to trimming and J lost 4 bases; unmatched junction nucleotides: 4. The CDR3 is 14 amino acids. Germline assignment: CDR1 SGHTA and CDR2 FQGNSA.

In regard to this clone: The read ends 3 residues early relative to the CDR3; the germline J gene fills the gap. J is TRBJ2-2 and V is TRBV5-6, with TRBD2 matching 7 bases. The CDR3 consists of 15 residues. Germline V gene sequence: CDR1 SGHDT, CDR2 YYEEEE. V was clipped by 0 bases and J by 5 bases; unmatched bases: 4. The CDR3 loop is CASSLGPAGTGELFF. The CDR3 DNA, read in part, is TGTGCCAGCAGCTTGGGGCCAGCGGGGACCGGGGAG.

Points on this clone: The read terminates 3 residues ahead of where the CDR3 ends, so the germline J gene completes it. The rearrangement links TRBV19 to TRBJ2-5, with 13 bases that match TRBD2. Germline loops: CDR1 LNHDA, CDR2 SQIVND (reference sequence). This CDR3 region has 15 residues. V lost 6 bases to trimming and J lost 5 bases; unmatched junction nucleotides: 6. The CDR3: CASRPGLAGWETQYF. The sequenced CDR3 bases are TGTGCCAGTAGACCGGGACTAGCGGGGTGGGAGACC.

Comments on this clone: The read terminates 3 residues before the CDR3 end, so the remaining end is supplied by the germline J gene. The rearrangement uses TRBV7-6 and TRBJ2-5; D perhaps matches TRBD1 (5 bases). The CDR3 has 13 amino acids. The V gene lost 3 bases and the J gene lost 5 bases, with 10 bases spanning the gap. Germline CDR1 reads SGHVS; CDR2 reads FNYEAQ. The CDR3 is CASSFRGTETQYF. The sequenced part of the CDR3 DNA is TGTGCCAGCAGCTTTAGGGGAACCGAGACC.

A remark on this clone: The read terminates 3 residues before the CDR3 end, so the remaining end is supplied by the germline J gene. The V call is TRBV18, the J call TRBJ1-1; D gene uncertain. The V end lost 3 bases, the J end lost 5 bases, and 10 bases lay between the germline ends. The CDR3 length is 13 residues. The V gene's germline CDR1 is KGHSH and CDR2 LQKENI. CDR3 DNA (partial): TGTGCCAGCTCACCGAAGGGCGGGACTGAA. This translates into CASSPKGGTE. The entire CDR3 is CASSPKGGTEAFF. The whole variable domain, remainder taken from reference TRBV18 and TRBJ1-1, is NAGVMQNPRHLVRRRGQEARLRCSPMKGHSHVYWYRQLPEEGLKFMVYLQKENIIDESGMPKERFSAEFPKEGPSILRIQQVVRGDSAAYFCASSPKGGTEAFFGQGTRLTVV.

CDR3 DNA, as far as it was read: TGTGCCAGCTCGCGCGGGACAGGGGGCCGTGAGACC. As protein: CASSRGTGGRET. The complete CDR3 sequence is CASSRGTGGRETQYF. The chain carries TRBV18 and TRBJ2-5; 12 positions agree with TRBD1. The DNA ends 3 residues before the CDR3 does, and the rest of the CDR3 is filled in from the germline J gene. Germline loops: CDR1 KGHSH, CDR2 LQKENI. The length of the CDR3 is 15 residues. The V segment lost 6 bases and the J segment 5 bases; nucleotides outside the gene matches: 7.

Points on this clone: The read halts 3 residues ahead of the CDR3 end, with the missing end drawn from the germline J gene. This chain uses TRBV7-2 with TRBJ1-3, with D perhaps TRBD1 (6 bases). V lost 5 bases to trimming and J lost 4 bases, with 15 bases between them. The CDR3 loop spans 15 amino acids. CDR1 is SGHTA, CDR2 FQGNSA, per germline. CDR3 DNA (partial): TGTGCCAGCAGCCTAAACAGGGAGATCGGAAACACC. It yields the protein CASSLNREIGNT. From start to end, the CDR3 is CASSLNREIGNTIYF.

Worth noting for this clone: The read halts 3 residues ahead of the CDR3 end, with the missing end drawn from the germline J gene. The J gene is TRBJ2-2, the V gene TRBV5-1; 8 bases are a match to TRBD1. This CDR3 is 15 amino acids long. CDR1 and CDR2 (germline): SGHRS, YFSETQ. The V segment lost 2 bases and the J segment 5 bases; nucleotides outside the gene matches: 5. Here the CDR3 reads CASSFIQGATGELFF. The sequenced part of the CDR3 DNA is TGCGCCAGCAGCTTCATCCAGGGGGCGACCGGGGAG.

Concerning this clone itself: The CDR3 end lies 3 residues beyond the end of the read and is filled in from the germline J gene. The J gene is TRBJ2-7, the V gene TRBV19; the match to TRBD2 covers 7 bases. V gave up 8 bases and J gave up 4 bases; unmatched junction bases: 14. The CDR3 is made up of 15 amino acids. CDR1 and CDR2 from the germline V gene are LNHDA and SQIVND (reference sequence). CDR3 sequence: CASGSRLAGKYEQYF. The part of the CDR3 DNA that was read is TGTGCCAGTGGAAGCAGACTAGCCGGGAAATACGAG. Full variable domain (rest looked up from reference TRBV19 and TRBJ2-7): DGGITQSPKYLFRKEGQNVTLSCEQNLNHDAMYWYRQDPGQGLRLIYYSQIVNDFQKGDIAEGYSVSREKKESFPLTVTSAQKNPTAFYLCASGSRLAGKYEQYFGPGTRLTVT.

With regard to this clone: The read halts 3 residues ahead of the CDR3 end, with the missing end drawn from the germline J gene. The gene calls are TRBV7-8 and TRBJ2-3, with a tentative D call TRBD1 (6 bases). The V gene's germline CDR1 is SGHVS and CDR2 FQNEAQ. The CDR3 consists of 15 residues. Trimming left V 2 bases short and J 4 bases short, with 13 bases between. CDR3 DNA, as far as it was read: TGTGCCAGCAGCTTACGGAGCAGGGGATCAGATACG. It encodes CASSLRSRGSDT. The entire CDR3 protein reads CASSLRSRGSDTQYF.

A remark on this clone: With the read ending 3 residues before the CDR3 end, the germline J gene is used to fill in that end. This chain uses TRBV7-6 with TRBJ2-1; 8 bases are a match to TRBD1. Germline CDR1 is SGHVS and CDR2 is FNYEAQ. V trimming: 5 bases; J trimming: 6 bases; junction bases outside the gene matches: 6. The length of the CDR3 is 14 residues. The CDR3 loop reads CASSRQGYSNEQFF. The sequenced part of the CDR3 DNA is TGTGCCAGCAGCCGACAGGGGTACAGCAATGAG.